Sequencing of this T cell receptor (beta chain) was carried out in a study of monozygotic twins with inflammatory bowel disease. Findings of the study overall: Varied immunosuppressive treatments among patients may have increased repertoire variability. No repertoire similarity difference was seen between concordant and discordant twins; power was possibly limited.

TCR libraries each used around 3,300 ng of total RNA. TCRdb reprocessed the 5' RACE reads and keeps a single row for each CDR3 protein, giving no DNA. Its table records approximately 300,000 distinct CDR3 sequences. With regard to this clonotype: Its specificity is not known.

Germline V CDR1 and CDR2: SGHTA, FQGNSA. There are 14 residues in the CDR3. The sample comprised blood. The receptor was derived from a human donor with ulcerative colitis or Crohn's disease, or a healthy co-twin of an affected twin (not recorded which). The chain recombines TRBV7-2 with TRBJ2-7; TCRdb picks TRBD2, but there is no DNA to check that call. The CDR3 loop reads CASSQAERGYEQYF. The full variable domain, completed using reference TRBV7-2 and TRBJ2-7, is GAGVSQSPSNKVTEKGKDVELRCDPISGHTALYWYRQSLGQGLEFLIYFQGNSAPDKSGLPSDRFSAERTGGSVSTLTIQRTQQEDSAVYLCASSQAERGYEQYFGPGTRLTVT.